These 9 T cell receptor beta chains were sequenced from one sample in a study of shared clonotypes between healthy human individuals (dated by TCRdb to about 2020). The library was built by means of the immunoSEQ multiplex PCR assay. The clones in this table, taken by TCRdb from immuneACCESS, are in-frame only. Not every clone is retained; where verified, under half of the shortfall comes from an unresolved V gene, and the cause of the rest is unknown. In this sample the table shows about 2.4 million clones, 90% to 95% of which occur a single time. The top ten clonotypes cover more than 0.12% of the sample. Sample: naive CD4+ T cells sorted from blood. This specimen's cell subset or site label, interpreted: CD45RA+ positively selected. These receptors were taken from a man aged 18-30 years in good health.

This chain connects TRBV5-4 to TRBJ1-1; D perhaps matches TRBD1 (5 bases). Germline lookup yields CDR1 SGHNT and CDR2 YYREEE (reference sequence). Trimming cost V 3 bases and J 0 bases, with 12 bases left between them. CDR3 length: 15 residues. CDR3 nucleotide sequence: TGTGCCAGCAGCTACCCGGGACCCATGAACACTGAAGCTTTCTTT. The encoded protein is CASSYPGPMNTEAFF.

This clone appeared a single time. This chain joins TRBV2 and TRBJ2-1, with 11 bases identical to TRBD2. The germline V gene has CDR1 SNHLY and CDR2 FYNNEI. Trimming at V came to 9 bases and at J to 7 bases, leaving 8 bases not matched to a gene. This CDR3 has 14 amino acids. The CDR3 reads CASNRLAGRNEQFF. The DNA for the CDR3 is TGTGCCAGTAATCGACTAGCGGGGAGAAATGAGCAGTTCTTC.

The CDR3 DNA reads TGTGCCAGCAGTTTCCCTCTCGGGGAGCTGTTTTTT. Its translation: CASSFPLGELFF. J is TRBJ2-2 and V is TRBV27, with unresolved D. V dropped 3 bases and J dropped 7 bases, with 6 bases sitting between them. Germline values: CDR1 MNHEY, CDR2 SMNVEV (reference sequence). This CDR3 comprises 12 residues.

The chain is built from TRBV7-9 and TRBJ2-7; 16 bases align to TRBD2. This CDR3 comprises 16 residues. The V and J ends lost 5 bases and 1 base, in that order; junction bases with no gene match: 2. Per the germline V gene, CDR1 is SEHNR and CDR2 is FQNEAQ (reference sequence). CDR3 DNA sequence: TGTGCCAGCAGCCCGGGACTAGCGGGAGGGTCCTACGAGCAGTACTTC. This sequence encodes CASSPGLAGGSYEQYF.

This chain connects TRBV7-2 to TRBJ1-2; a weak D match, TRBD1 (5 bases). Trimming removed 4 bases at V and 0 bases at J, with 21 bases between. Germline CDR1 is SGHTA and CDR2 is FQGNSA. CDR3 length: 18 amino acids. The CDR3 loop reads CASSSSRQSSVPNYGYTF. In nucleotides, the CDR3 is TGTGCCAGCAGCTCATCCCGACAGTCCTCAGTTCCTAACTATGGCTACACCTTC.

The chain combines TRBV28 with TRBJ1-5; no reliable D call. V lost 10 bases and J 4 bases, leaving 14 bases between the germline ends. Looked up from germline, CDR1 is MDHEN and CDR2 is SYDVKM. CDR3 length: 13 amino acids. Here the CDR3 DNA reads TGTGCCACCAACCCGGGATATAATCAGCCCCAGCATTTT. Its translation: CATNPGYNQPQHF.

The rearrangement joins TRBV6-5 to TRBJ1-5, with a possible D match to TRBD1 (6 bases). V was cut by 6 bases and J by 3 bases, with 15 bases left in between. The CDR3 is 15 residues long. CDR1 and CDR2 (germline): MNHEY, SVGAGI. In DNA, the CDR3 is TGTGCCAGCAGCTCTTCCGGACAGTCCAATCAGCCCCAGCATTTT. Its translation is CASSSSGQSNQPQHF.

The chain combines TRBV6-5 with TRBJ2-2; 7 nucleotides align to TRBD1. Germline V gives CDR1 MNHEY, CDR2 SVGAGI. This CDR3 region has 13 residues. V trimming: 4 bases; J trimming: 6 bases; junction bases outside the gene matches: 2. For the CDR3, the DNA is TGTGCCAGCAGTTTGACAGGGCCCGGGGAGCTGTTTTTT. Its protein is CASSLTGPGELFF.

This clone was seen once. V gene TRBV11-2 combines with J gene TRBJ2-7; D remains unclear. V lost 5 bases and J lost 2, with 10 bases in between. The germline gives CDR1 SGHAT, CDR2 FQNNGV. The CDR3 has 13 amino acids. The CDR3 DNA follows: TGTGCCAGCAGCCCACCCCCCCCCTACGAGCAGTACTTC. This encodes CASSPPPPYEQYF.